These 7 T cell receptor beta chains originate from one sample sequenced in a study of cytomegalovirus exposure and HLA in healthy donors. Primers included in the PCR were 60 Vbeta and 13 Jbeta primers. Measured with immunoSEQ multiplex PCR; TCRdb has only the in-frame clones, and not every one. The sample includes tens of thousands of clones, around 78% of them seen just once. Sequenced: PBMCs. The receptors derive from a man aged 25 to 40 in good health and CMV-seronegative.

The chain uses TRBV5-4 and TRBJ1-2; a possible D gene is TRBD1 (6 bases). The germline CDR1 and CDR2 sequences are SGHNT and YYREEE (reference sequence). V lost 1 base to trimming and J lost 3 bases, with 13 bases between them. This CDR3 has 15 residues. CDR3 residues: CASSLPPGADYGYTF. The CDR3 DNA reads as TGTGCCAGCAGCTTGCCCCCAGGGGCGGACTATGGCTACACCTTC. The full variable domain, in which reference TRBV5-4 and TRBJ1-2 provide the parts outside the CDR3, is ETGVTQSPTHLIKTRGQQVTLRCSSQSGHNTVSWYQQALGQGPQFIFQYYREEENGRGNFPPRFSGLQFPNYSSELNVNALELDDSALYLCASSLPPGADYGYTFGSGTRLTVV.

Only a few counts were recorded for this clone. The CDR3 here is CASSLGGSRNEQFF. The DNA for the CDR3 is TGTGCCAGCAGCCTGGGCGGTTCCCGCAATGAGCAGTTCTTC. The V gene is TRBV5-8, the J gene TRBJ2-1; D is unclear. Germline V CDR1 and CDR2: SGHTS, YDEGEE. The CDR3 is made up of 14 amino acids. The germline V and J ends were trimmed by 4 bases and 6 bases, with 14 bases remaining between them.

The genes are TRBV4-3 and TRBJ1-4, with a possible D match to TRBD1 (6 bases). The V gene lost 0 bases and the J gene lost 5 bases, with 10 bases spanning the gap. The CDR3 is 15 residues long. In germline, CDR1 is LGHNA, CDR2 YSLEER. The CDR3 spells CASSQDFQGNEKLFF. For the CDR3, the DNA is TGCGCCAGCAGCCAAGATTTTCAGGGGAATGAAAAACTGTTTTTT.

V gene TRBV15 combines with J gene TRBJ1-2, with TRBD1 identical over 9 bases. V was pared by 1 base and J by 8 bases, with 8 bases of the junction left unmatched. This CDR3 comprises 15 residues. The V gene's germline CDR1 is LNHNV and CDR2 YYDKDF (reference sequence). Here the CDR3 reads CATSRGAQGAEGYTF. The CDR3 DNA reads TGTGCCACCAGCAGAGGGGCACAGGGGGCTGAAGGCTACACCTTC.

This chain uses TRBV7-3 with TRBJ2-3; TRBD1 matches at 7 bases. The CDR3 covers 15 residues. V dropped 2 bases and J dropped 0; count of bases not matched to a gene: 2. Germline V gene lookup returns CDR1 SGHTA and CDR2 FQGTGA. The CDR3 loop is CASSLGRGSTDTQYF. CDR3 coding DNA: TGTGCCAGCAGCTTAGGCAGGGGGAGCACAGATACGCAGTATTTT. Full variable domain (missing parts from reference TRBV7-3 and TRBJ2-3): GAGVSQTPSNKVTEKGKYVELRCDPISGHTALYWYRQSLGQGPEFLIYFQGTGAADDSGLPNDRFFAVRPEGSVSTLKIQRTERGDSAVYLCASSLGRGSTDTQYFGPGTRLTVL.

The CDR3 loop is CASTGGNQPQHF. The CDR3 coding sequence is TGTGCCAGCACAGGGGGAAATCAGCCCCAGCATTTT. The gene calls are TRBV2 and TRBJ1-5, with TRBD1 matching over 7 bases. Germline CDR1 SNHLY, CDR2 FYNNEI. V lost 7 bases, J lost 4 bases, and 1 base stayed unmatched. The CDR3 loop spans 12 amino acids.

DNA for the CDR3: TGCAGTGCTCCGGACAAATATGGCTACACCTTC. Protein: CSAPDKYGYTF. V is TRBV20-1 and J is TRBJ1-2; D might be TRBD1 (5 bases). Between the trimmed V and J ends, which lost 5 bases and 5 bases, there was a span of 9 bases. CDR1 and CDR2 from the germline V gene are DFQATT and SNEGSKA (reference sequence). This CDR3 comprises 11 residues.